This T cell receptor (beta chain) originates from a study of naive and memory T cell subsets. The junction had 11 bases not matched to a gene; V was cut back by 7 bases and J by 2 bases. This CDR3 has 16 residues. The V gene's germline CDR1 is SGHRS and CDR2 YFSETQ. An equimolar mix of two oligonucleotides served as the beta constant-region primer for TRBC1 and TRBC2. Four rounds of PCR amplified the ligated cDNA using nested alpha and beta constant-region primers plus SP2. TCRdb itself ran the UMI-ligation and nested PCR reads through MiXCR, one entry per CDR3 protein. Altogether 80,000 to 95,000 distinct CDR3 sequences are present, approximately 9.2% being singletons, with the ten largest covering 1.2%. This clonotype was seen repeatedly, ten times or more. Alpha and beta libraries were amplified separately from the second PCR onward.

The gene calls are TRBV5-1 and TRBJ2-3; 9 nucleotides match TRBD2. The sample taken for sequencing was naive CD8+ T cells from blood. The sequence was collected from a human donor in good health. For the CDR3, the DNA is TGCGCCAGCTCAACTGGAGCGGGAGGTGTCACAGATACGCAGTATTTT. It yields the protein CASSTGAGGVTDTQYF.